The 30 T cell receptor beta chains below all came from one sample that was sequenced in a study of CD8+ T cells in alopecia areata. cDNA serving as the sequencing template came from extracted, reverse transcribed RNA. The repertoire was sequenced with immunoSEQ multiplex PCR; TCRdb's copy has only in-frame clones and lacks some. The table records about 110,000 clones, around 84% of them present only once. Specified treatment: oral pan-JAK inhibitor, 5-10 mg twice daily. Specimen: CD8+ T cells sorted from blood, collected at week 24, from a patient treated with tofacitinib. The receptor source for this set is a human donor with alopecia areata.

This chain uses TRBV7-9 with TRBJ2-7, with D hard to call. V was pared by 5 bases and J by 1 base, with 9 bases between. The CDR3 runs 13 residues. The germline CDR1 and CDR2 sequences are SEHNR and FQNEAQ (reference sequence). For the CDR3, the DNA is TGTGCCAGCAGCCTTACGGAGTCCTACGAGCAGTACTTC. As protein: CASSLTESYEQYF.

Here the CDR3 reads CASSPDPTSGAGEQFF. CDR3 nucleotide sequence: TGTGCCAGCTCACCCGACCCGACTAGCGGGGCGGGTGAGCAGTTCTTC. The V and J genes are TRBV18 and TRBJ2-1; 11 bases are a match to TRBD2. The CDR3 length is 16 residues. Trimming took 3 bases from V and 9 from J; bases not matched to a gene: 10. Germline values: CDR1 KGHSH, CDR2 LQKENI.

The chain couples TRBV27 to TRBJ2-7; D ambiguous. The CDR3 contains 14 residues. Germline V CDR1 and CDR2: MNHEY, SMNVEV (reference sequence). The V gene lost 4 bases and the J gene lost 2 bases, with 12 bases spanning the gap. The CDR3 sequence is CASSYSGSPYEQYF. The DNA for the CDR3 is TGTGCCAGCAGTTACTCAGGTTCCCCCTACGAGCAGTACTTC.

The rearrangement uses TRBV29-1 and TRBJ2-1, with TRBD2 matching 8 bases. Trimming at V came to 2 bases and at J to 3 bases, leaving 6 bases not matched to a gene. The CDR3 is 15 amino acids. In germline, CDR1 is SQVTM, CDR2 ANQGSEA. The CDR3 DNA is TGCAGCGTTGAATATCCGGGGGGGAGCTACAATGAGCAGTTCTTC. Protein sequence: CSVEYPGGSYNEQFF.

This rearrangement joins TRBV27 to TRBJ2-1; D unresolved. V was trimmed by 6 bases and J by 4 bases, leaving 10 bases between them. CDR3 length: 13 amino acids. Germline CDR1 is MNHEY and CDR2 is SMNVEV (reference sequence). The CDR3 loop reads CASSRGRYNEQFF. CDR3 in DNA: TGTGCCAGCAGCCGCGGACGGTACAATGAGCAGTTCTTC.

This clone showed up just once. The rearrangement joins TRBV15 to TRBJ2-5; D gene ambiguous. Germline CDR1 and CDR2: LNHNV and YYDKDF (reference sequence). The ends were cut back, 5 bases at V and 5 bases at J, with 15 bases in the middle. This CDR3 has 14 amino acids. CDR3 bases: TGTGCCACCAGCTCAGAGATAGGAAAGGAGACCCAGTACTTC. It translates to CATSSEIGKETQYF.

The J gene is TRBJ1-1, the V gene TRBV5-4; D remains ambiguous. In germline, CDR1 is SGHNT, CDR2 YYREEE (reference sequence). Trimming left V 0 bases short and J 1 base short, with 10 bases between. The CDR3 spans 15 residues. The CDR3, as DNA: TGTGCCAGCAGCTTGGCCGGGGAGGGGAACACTGAAGCTTTCTTT. Its translation is CASSLAGEGNTEAFF. The whole variable domain, remainder taken from reference TRBV5-4 and TRBJ1-1, is ETGVTQSPTHLIKTRGQQVTLRCSSQSGHNTVSWYQQALGQGPQFIFQYYREEENGRGNFPPRFSGLQFPNYSSELNVNALELDDSALYLCASSLAGEGNTEAFFGQGTRLTVV.

This chain connects TRBV7-2 to TRBJ2-5; D unclear. Germline V gene lookup returns CDR1 SGHTA and CDR2 FQGNSA. The length of the CDR3 is 12 residues. V dropped 4 bases and J dropped 5 bases, with 8 bases sitting between them. The CDR3 protein is CASSSPPETQYF. The CDR3 DNA follows: TGTGCCAGCAGCTCCCCCCCGGAGACCCAGTACTTC.

The rearrangement links TRBV4-1 to TRBJ1-1; the D gene is possibly TRBD1 (6 bases). The V and J ends lost 3 bases and 4 bases respectively, with 12 bases between them. CDR3 length: 14 amino acids. Germline lookup yields CDR1 MGHRA and CDR2 YSYEKL. CDR3: CASSHWGGPTEAFF. The CDR3 DNA is TGCGCCAGCAGCCACTGGGGGGGGCCCACTGAAGCTTTCTTT.

The rearrangement links TRBV27 to TRBJ1-1; TRBD1 aligns across 11 bases. The CDR3 extends over 14 amino acids. Germline trimming cut 3 bases from V and 5 bases from J; bases unmatched to any gene: 2. Germline CDR1 reads MNHEY; CDR2 reads SMNVEV (reference sequence). The CDR3 DNA follows: TGTGCCAGCAGTTTGGGACAGGGGGGTACTGAAGCTTTCTTT. Its protein product is CASSLGQGGTEAFF.

This chain links TRBV7-9 with TRBJ1-1; no firm D call. V was clipped by 10 bases and J by 2 bases, with 14 bases between them. Germline CDR1 reads SEHNR; CDR2 reads FQNEAQ (reference sequence). CDR3 size: 13 residues. CDR3 loop: CATSSGPNTEAFF. Here the CDR3 DNA reads TGTGCCACCAGTTCAGGACCAAACACTGAAGCTTTCTTT.

The chain recombines TRBV4-1 with TRBJ2-7; tentative D call: TRBD2 (5 bases). There are 13 residues in the CDR3. Trimming took 5 bases from V and 4 from J, leaving 12 bases between them. Germline CDR1 MGHRA, CDR2 YSYEKL. This chain's CDR3 is CASSSGRDYEQYF. The CDR3 bases are TGCGCCAGCAGCTCCGGCCGGGATTACGAGCAGTACTTC.

This chain links TRBV2 with TRBJ2-2; 7 bases align to TRBD2. The CDR3 sequence is 15 residues long. The V and J ends lost 6 bases and 6 bases, in that order; junction bases with no gene match: 10. Germline V gene data show CDR1 as SNHLY and CDR2 as FYNNEI. In DNA, the CDR3 is TGTGCCAGCAGGGGGGAACGGCTAGCGGCCGGGGAGCTGTTTTTT. This gives the protein CASRGERLAAGELFF.

The chain joins TRBV6-5 to TRBJ1-6, with D perhaps TRBD1 (6 bases). V was clipped by 2 bases and J by 7 bases, with 15 bases between them. This CDR3 is 16 amino acids long. CDR1 and CDR2 (germline): MNHEY, SVGAGI. The CDR3 protein is CASSYQRAGANSPLHF. CDR3 DNA: TGTGCCAGCAGTTACCAAAGGGCAGGGGCCAATTCACCCCTCCACTTT.

This chain joins TRBV4-3 and TRBJ2-3, with D maybe TRBD2 (6 bases). The CDR3 is made up of 15 amino acids. The V end lost 2 bases, the J end lost 4 bases, and 13 bases lay between the germline ends. Germline V gives CDR1 LGHNA, CDR2 YSLEER. CDR3 DNA: TGCGCCAGCAGCCAATCTCGGGACTGGGCAGATACGCAGTATTTT. Amino acid sequence: CASSQSRDWADTQYF.

There are a few counts of this clone. The chain joins TRBV18 to TRBJ2-1; D may be TRBD1 or TRBD2 (6 bases each). Germline V gene data show CDR1 as KGHSH and CDR2 as LQKENI. This CDR3 is 15 amino acids long. V shed 6 bases and J shed 0 bases, with 12 bases lying between them. The CDR3 loop reads CASSEGTSSYNEQFF. In DNA, the CDR3 is TGTGCCAGCTCGGAGGGGACAAGCTCCTACAATGAGCAGTTCTTC.

J is TRBJ1-4 and V is TRBV7-9, with D possibly being TRBD1 (5 bases). Trimming took 3 bases from V and 6 from J, leaving 11 bases between them. The germline gives CDR1 SEHNR, CDR2 FQNEAQ (reference sequence). This CDR3 contains 14 residues. The CDR3 bases are TGTGCCAGCAGCTTCCAAGGGGCCGATGAAAAACTGTTTTTT. Translating gives CASSFQGADEKLFF. Looking up the rest from reference TRBV7-9 and TRBJ1-4 gives the full variable domain: DTGVSQNPRHKITKRGQNVTFRCDPISEHNRLYWYRQTLGQGPEFLTYFQNEAQLEKSRLLSDRFSAERPKGSFSTLEIQRTEQGDSAMYLCASSFQGADEKLFFGSGTQLSVL.

The CDR3 nucleotides read TGCGCCAGCAGCCGATTAAACAATGAGCAGTTCTTC. This encodes CASSRLNNEQFF. This sequence joins TRBV4-1 and TRBJ2-1; D remains unclear. Trimming removed 4 bases from V and 5 bases from J, with 6 bases in between. Germline V gene lookup returns CDR1 MGHRA and CDR2 YSYEKL. The CDR3 consists of 12 residues.

V is TRBV6-5 and J is TRBJ2-3, with 12 bases aligning to TRBD2. Germline trimming cut 6 bases from V and 0 bases from J; bases unmatched to any gene: 1. This CDR3 has 15 residues. Looked up from germline, CDR1 is MNHEY and CDR2 is SVGAGI. The CDR3 region is CASRGLAGSTDTQYF. The CDR3 region has the DNA TGTGCCAGCAGAGGACTAGCGGGGAGCACAGATACGCAGTATTTT.

This clone was seen once. The rearrangement uses TRBV5-1 and TRBJ1-1; weak D call: TRBD1 (5 bases). V was cut by 3 bases and J by 10 bases, with 22 bases left in between. The CDR3 runs 15 residues. The germline V gene has CDR1 SGHRS and CDR2 YFSETQ. The CDR3: CASSWWGVEAEGAFF. CDR3 sequence (DNA): TGCGCCAGCAGCTGGTGGGGGGTCGAGGCCGAAGGAGCTTTCTTT.

V usage is TRBV6-6 and J usage is TRBJ2-3; a possible D gene is TRBD1 (5 bases). CDR1 is MNHNY and CDR2 is SVGAGI in the germline V gene (reference sequence). The CDR3 length is 12 residues. Trimming shortened V by 6 bases and J by 7 bases, and 11 bases separated the two germline ends. CDR3 nucleotide sequence: TGTGCCAGCAGCCCCGACAGTTATACGCAGTATTTT. Translation gives CASSPDSYTQYF.

This chain uses TRBV27 with TRBJ2-1; 11 bases align to TRBD2. The CDR3 covers 16 residues. Trimming took 6 bases from V and 6 from J; bases not matched to a gene: 10. Per germline, CDR1 MNHEY and CDR2 SMNVEV (reference sequence). CDR3 coding DNA: TGTGCCAGCAGCTTAACCCTAGCGGGGGGCCCCAATGAGCAGTTCTTC. Translation gives CASSLTLAGGPNEQFF.

The CDR3 sequence is CASSQEVGGDTDTQYF. Written as DNA, the CDR3 is TGCGCCAGCAGCCAAGAAGTAGGGGGGGACACAGATACGCAGTATTTT. V and J are TRBV4-3 and TRBJ2-3; D may be TRBD2 (7 bases). V dropped 0 bases and J dropped 2 bases, with 12 bases sitting between them. This CDR3 is 16 amino acids long. Germline V CDR1 and CDR2: LGHNA, YSLEER.

The V and J genes are TRBV10-3 and TRBJ2-1, with D hard to call. Germline-derived CDR1 and CDR2 are ENHRY and SYGVKD. V gave up 2 bases and J gave up 0 bases, with 14 bases separating them. The CDR3 covers 17 residues. CDR3 sequence reads: CAISEPDYSSSYNEQFF. The CDR3 nucleotides are TGTGCCATCAGTGAGCCTGATTACAGTAGCTCCTACAATGAGCAGTTCTTC.

The chain is built from TRBV7-6 and TRBJ2-2, with 7 bases fitting TRBD2. CDR1 is SGHVS, CDR2 FNYEAQ, per germline. The CDR3 totals 16 residues. The trim removed 0 bases at V and 4 bases at J, leaving 5 bases unmatched. CDR3 in amino acids: CASSLASLALTGELFF. DNA of the CDR3: TGTGCCAGCAGCTTAGCGTCACTAGCGCTCACCGGGGAGCTGTTTTTT.

The gene calls are TRBV29-1 and TRBJ2-6; the match to TRBD1 covers 8 bases. Trimming took 6 bases from V and 2 from J; bases not matched to a gene: 3. The CDR3 is made up of 14 amino acids. The germline V gene encodes CDR1 SQVTM and CDR2 ANQGSEA. The CDR3 sequence is CSVPQGAGANVLTF. The DNA for the CDR3 is TGCAGCGTCCCACAGGGGGCTGGGGCCAACGTCCTGACTTTC.

The J gene is TRBJ1-2, the V gene TRBV30; tentative D call: TRBD1 (6 bases). This CDR3 comprises 15 residues. Trimming removed 3 bases at V and 1 base at J, with 15 bases between. The germline V gene encodes CDR1 GTSNPN and CDR2 SVGIG (reference sequence). CDR3 sequence: CAWRGSAGDNYGYTF. DNA for the CDR3: TGTGCCTGGAGAGGGTCGGCAGGGGATAACTATGGCTACACCTTC.

The rearrangement uses TRBV7-9 and TRBJ1-5; 7 positions match TRBD1. After removal of 2 bases from V and 3 bases from J, the junction contained 7 bases not matched to a gene. The V gene's germline CDR1 is SEHNR and CDR2 FQNEAQ (reference sequence). The CDR3 is made up of 16 amino acids. This chain's CDR3 is CASSLTTGYVNQPQHF. The DNA for the CDR3 is TGTGCCAGCAGCTTAACGACAGGGTATGTCAATCAGCCCCAGCATTTT.

V and J are TRBV11-2 and TRBJ2-3; D is undetermined. CDR3 length: 16 amino acids. V lost 1 base, J lost 0 bases, and 11 bases lay in between. Germline CDR1 reads SGHAT; CDR2 reads FQNNGV. The CDR3 DNA follows: TGTGCCAGCAGCTTAGGCCGAGCTGGTAGCACAGATACGCAGTATTTT. It yields the protein CASSLGRAGSTDTQYF.

The V and J genes are TRBV13 and TRBJ2-1; 9 bases map to TRBD1. The ends lost 4 bases at V and 1 base at J; junction bases unmatched: 2. Germline-derived CDR1 and CDR2 are PRHDT and FYEKMQ (reference sequence). This CDR3 is built from 15 residues. Here the CDR3 DNA reads TGTGCCAGCAGCTATGGACAGGGGTCCTACAATGAGCAGTTCTTC. Its translation is CASSYGQGSYNEQFF. Full variable domain (remainder filled in from reference TRBV13 and TRBJ2-1): AAGVIQSPRHLIKEKRETATLKCYPIPRHDTVYWYQQGPGQDPQFLISFYEKMQSDKGSIPDRFSAQQFSDYHSELNMSSLELGDSALYFCASSYGQGSYNEQFFGPGTRLTVL.